These 28 T cell receptor beta chains share one sample of origin, sequenced in a study of CD8 T cells in ankylosing spondylitis. Via MiXCR, TCRdb re-called the 5' RACE reads, giving one row per CDR3 protein. Among some 140,000 distinct CDR3 sequences listed, around 6.6% were seen once. What was sequenced was blood, either unsorted or a sorted T cell fraction (not recorded which). All receptors derive from a female donor with ankylosing spondylitis or in good health (not recorded which).

This clonotype was picked up many times. The chain uses TRBV18 and TRBJ2-7; D remains unclear. The V gene's germline CDR1 is KGHSH and CDR2 LQKENI. The CDR3 consists of 19 residues. Trimming cost V 1 base and J 0 bases, with 22 bases left between them. The CDR3 is CASSPLKGPKPISSYEQYF. CDR3 in DNA: TGTGCCAGCTCACCACTCAAAGGGCCAAAGCCCATCTCCTCCTACGAGCAGTACTTC.

This clonotype was seen at least ten times. The gene calls are TRBV7-2 and TRBJ1-4; 10 bases map to TRBD1. The CDR3 spans 15 residues. The germline V gene has CDR1 SGHTA and CDR2 FQGNSA. Trimming took 8 bases from V and 4 from J; bases not matched to a gene: 7. The CDR3 DNA follows: TGTGCCAGCGGACGGGACAGGGGACATAATGAAAAACTGTTTTTT. This encodes CASGRDRGHNEKLFF. Complete variable domain (other parts from reference TRBV7-2 and TRBJ1-4): GAGVSQSPSNKVTEKGKDVELRCDPISGHTALYWYRQSLGQGLEFLIYFQGNSAPDKSGLPSDRFSAERTGGSVSTLTIQRTQQEDSAVYLCASGRDRGHNEKLFFGSGTQLSVL.

Comments on this clonotype: A clone one base away is much larger, so this may be a read error. The gene calls are TRBV4-2 and TRBJ2-7; D might be TRBD2 (6 bases). In germline, CDR1 is LGHNA, CDR2 YNFKEQ. CDR3 length: 13 amino acids. The CDR3 nucleotides are TGTGCCGGCAGCCAAGTTGGAGGGACCGAGCAGTACTTC. The encoded protein is CAGSQVGGTEQYF.

There are many counts of this clonotype. The chain combines TRBV27 with TRBJ1-4; TRBD1 is a possible D gene (5 bases). V lost 6 bases and J lost 8, with 13 bases in between. The CDR3 contains 13 residues. Germline V gene data show CDR1 as MNHEY and CDR2 as SMNVEV (reference sequence). The CDR3 DNA sequence: TGTGCCAGCAGACGACAGCAAAGGGAAAAACTGTTTTTT. Residues: CASRRQQREKLFF. The full variable domain, completed using reference TRBV27 and TRBJ1-4, is EAQVTQNPRYLITVTGKKLTVTCSQNMNHEYMSWYRQDPGLGLRQIYYSMNVEVTDKGDVPEGYKVSRKEKRNFPLILESPSPNQTSLYFCASRRQQREKLFFGSGTQLSVL.

This clonotype was seen repeatedly, ten times or more. This chain uses TRBV9 with TRBJ1-2; 7 bases fit TRBD1. Germline V gene sequence: CDR1 SGDLS, CDR2 YYNGEE. V was clipped by 4 bases and J by 8 bases; unmatched bases: 11. The CDR3 runs to 14 residues. In DNA, the CDR3 is TGTGCCAGCAGCCTGCGACAGGGTGGAACGGGCTACACCTTC. Its translation: CASSLRQGGTGYTF.

The chain uses TRBV29-1 and TRBJ2-5; D call uncertain. Germline CDR1 and CDR2: SQVTM and ANQGSEA. CDR3 length: 13 residues. V was clipped by 2 bases and J by 5 bases, with 12 bases between them. This chain's CDR3 is CSVELSGTETQYF. DNA for the CDR3: TGCAGCGTTGAATTATCCGGTACCGAGACCCAGTACTTC. The full variable domain, with the rest looked up from reference TRBV29-1 and TRBJ2-5, is SAVISQKPSRDICQRGTSLTIQCQVDSQVTMMFWYRQQPGQSLTLIATANQGSEATYESGFVIDKFPISRPNLTFSTLTVSNMSPEDSSIYLCSVELSGTETQYFGPGTRLLVL.

This clonotype has ten or more counts. The CDR3 reads CASSSLTGSSYEQYF. DNA of the CDR3: TGCGCCAGCAGCTCCCTGACAGGGAGCTCCTACGAGCAGTACTTC. The chain recombines TRBV5-1 with TRBJ2-7, with 7 nucleotides matching TRBD1. Germline lookup yields CDR1 SGHRS and CDR2 YFSETQ. V gave up 3 bases and J gave up 0 bases; unmatched junction bases: 6. CDR3 size: 15 residues.

This clonotype was observed at least ten times. The CDR3 is CASSWTAPFTGELFF. For the CDR3, the DNA is TGTGCCAGCAGCTGGACTGCCCCTTTCACCGGGGAGCTGTTTTTT. The chain couples TRBV28 to TRBJ2-2; possibly TRBD2 for D (5 bases). The CDR3 spans 15 residues. Germline loops: CDR1 MDHEN, CDR2 SYDVKM. V gave up 6 bases and J gave up 4 bases, with 15 bases separating them.

This clonotype was picked up many times. The V and J genes are TRBV6-1 and TRBJ1-2; the D gene is possibly TRBD1 (5 bases). CDR3 length equals 13 residues. The V gene lost 4 bases and the J gene lost 4 bases, with 10 bases spanning the gap. The germline gives CDR1 MNHNS, CDR2 SASEGT. CDR3 region: CASSAAGGYGYTF. In nucleotides, the CDR3 is TGTGCCAGCAGTGCAGCCGGGGGCTATGGCTACACCTTC.

This clonotype showed up many times. The chain combines TRBV20-1 with TRBJ2-7; 10 nucleotides agree with TRBD2. The CDR3 is 13 amino acids. J was trimmed by 5 bases and V by 6 bases; bases with no gene match: 7. Germline V gene sequence: CDR1 DFQATT, CDR2 SNEGSKA (reference sequence). CDR3 nucleotides: TGCAGTGCATTAGGTAGCGGGGGGAACGAGCAGTACTTC. Its translation is CSALGSGGNEQYF.

This clonotype was observed at least ten times. This rearrangement joins TRBV13 to TRBJ2-5; D is ambiguous. The V end was cut by 4 bases, the J end by 5 bases, with 8 bases between. Germline CDR1 reads PRHDT; CDR2 reads FYEKMQ (reference sequence). CDR3 length: 12 residues. The CDR3 DNA reads as TGTGCCAGCAGCTCTACTCCCGAGACCCAGTACTTC. Amino acids: CASSSTPETQYF.

This clonotype was picked up many times. The chain recombines TRBV11-2 with TRBJ2-2, with D perhaps matching TRBD2 (6 bases). The germline V gene has CDR1 SGHAT and CDR2 FQNNGV. The CDR3 has 16 amino acids. The V and J ends lost 7 bases and 6 bases respectively, with 21 bases between them. CDR3 sequence reads: CASTSHERRGAGELFF. For the CDR3, the DNA is TGTGCCAGCACCTCCCATGAGAGGAGGGGAGCCGGGGAGCTGTTTTTT.

Notes on this clonotype: A much more abundant neighbour one base away suggests this may be a read error. The V call is TRBV6-1, the J call TRBJ1-2, with TRBD1 as a possible D gene (5 bases). CDR1 and CDR2 (germline): MNHNS, SASEGT. This CDR3 region has 13 residues. The CDR3 DNA reads as TGTACCAGCAGTGTGCAGGGAGTTGGAGGCTACACCTTC. As protein: CTSSVQGVGGYTF.

In this sample, this clonotype turned up many times. The genes are TRBV5-1 and TRBJ1-2; D gene unclear. This CDR3 is 14 amino acids long. Trimming took 0 bases from V and 2 from J, leaving 8 bases between them. Germline V gene sequence: CDR1 SGHRS, CDR2 YFSETQ. Here the CDR3 DNA reads TGCGCCAGCAGCTTGGACAATTTAAACTATGGCTACACCTTC. Amino acid sequence: CASSLDNLNYGYTF.

This clonotype was seen at least ten times. The chain is built from TRBV4-1 and TRBJ1-1; TRBD1 matches 7 bases. Germline assignment: CDR1 MGHRA and CDR2 YSYEKL. This CDR3 region has 14 residues. Trimming took 1 base from V and 7 from J; bases not matched to a gene: 6. This chain's CDR3 is CASSQATGEGEAFF. CDR3 sequence (DNA): TGCGCCAGCAGCCAAGCTACAGGGGAAGGTGAAGCTTTCTTT.

This clonotype was counted only a few times. The chain couples TRBV28 to TRBJ1-4; 8 bases fit TRBD1. There are 18 residues in the CDR3. The J segment lost 2 bases and the V segment lost 10 bases, leaving 18 bases of the junction unmatched. The germline V gene encodes CDR1 MDHEN and CDR2 SYDVKM. The CDR3: CATESDEAGGMTNEKLFF. The CDR3 bases are TGTGCCACGGAGTCCGATGAGGCAGGGGGCATGACTAATGAAAAACTGTTTTTT.

This chain connects TRBV5-1 to TRBJ2-5; 9 bases map to TRBD2. Germline loops: CDR1 SGHRS, CDR2 YFSETQ. With 6 bases clipped from V and 1 base from J, the junction kept 7 bases outside the gene matches. The CDR3 sequence is 15 residues long. CDR3 in amino acids: CASINGLAIQETQYF. In DNA form, the CDR3 reads TGCGCCAGCATTAACGGACTAGCGATCCAAGAGACCCAGTACTTC.

This clonotype was recorded a few times. The chain is built from TRBV20-1 and TRBJ1-3; D perhaps matches TRBD1 (5 bases). The CDR3 is 14 amino acids. Trimming shortened V by 3 bases and J by 0 bases, and 9 bases separated the two germline ends. Looked up from germline, CDR1 is DFQATT and CDR2 is SNEGSKA (reference sequence). DNA of the CDR3: TGCAGTGCTAGGGACACCGTCTCTGGAAACACCATATATTTT. This codes for CSARDTVSGNTIYF.

This clonotype appeared many times. The genes are TRBV12-3 or TRBV12-4 and TRBJ2-3; D is perhaps TRBD1 or TRBD2 (5 bases each). V was trimmed by 6 bases and J by 0 bases, leaving 7 bases between them. CDR3 length: 13 residues. DNA of the CDR3: TGTGCCAGCAGCCGGGACAGCACAGATACGCAGTATTTT. Translation gives CASSRDSTDTQYF.

This clonotype has at least ten counts. The CDR3 bases are TGTGCCAGCAGTGACAGGGGATGGGGGAACACTGAAGCTTTCTTT. Amino acid sequence: CASSDRGWGNTEAFF. The J gene is TRBJ1-1, the V gene TRBV12-3 or TRBV12-4; TRBD1 agrees at 8 bases. This CDR3 is 15 amino acids long. V shed 5 bases, J shed 1 base, and the junction held 6 bases outside the gene matches.

This clonotype was recorded at least ten times. The J gene is TRBJ2-3, the V gene TRBV6-5; D perhaps matches TRBD1 (6 bases). This CDR3 spans 17 amino acids. Deletions cut 0 bases from V and 0 bases from J, with 13 bases between. Germline V CDR1 and CDR2: MNHEY, SVGAGI. The CDR3 sequence is CASSYSGTRASTDTQYF. The DNA of the CDR3 is TGTGCCAGCAGTTACTCCGGGACACGTGCTAGCACAGATACGCAGTATTTT.

This clonotype was seen repeatedly, ten times or more. The chain joins TRBV7-9 to TRBJ1-6; D might be TRBD1 (6 bases). Trimming removed 5 bases at V and 6 bases at J, with 11 bases between. Germline CDR1 and CDR2: SEHNR and FQNEAQ (reference sequence). The CDR3 sequence is 14 residues long. This chain's CDR3 is CASSRGGSNSPLHF. CDR3 DNA sequence: TGTGCCAGCAGCCGAGGGGGGTCTAATTCACCCCTCCACTTT. Drawing the rest from reference TRBV7-9 and TRBJ1-6, the complete variable domain is DTGVSQNPRHKITKRGQNVTFRCDPISEHNRLYWYRQTLGQGPEFLTYFQNEAQLEKSRLLSDRFSAERPKGSFSTLEIQRTEQGDSAMYLCASSRGGSNSPLHFGNGTRLTVT.

The gene calls are TRBV20-1 and TRBJ2-7; 7 positions agree with TRBD1. The CDR3 is made up of 15 amino acids. Per the germline V gene, CDR1 is DFQATT and CDR2 is SNEGSKA (reference sequence). Unmatched junction bases numbered 17, after V lost 7 bases and J lost 5 bases. CDR3 in amino acids: CSVQPRQGFADEQYF. The CDR3 DNA sequence: TGCAGTGTTCAACCCCGACAGGGCTTCGCCGACGAGCAGTACTTC.

This chain joins TRBV7-2 and TRBJ1-6; maybe TRBD1 (5 bases). Trimming stripped 0 bases from V and 7 bases from J, with 16 bases between. This CDR3 spans 17 amino acids. Germline loops: CDR1 SGHTA, CDR2 FQGNSA. Written as DNA, the CDR3 is TGTGCCAGCAGCTTAGCGGGGGGGACCCTTAACAATTCACCCCTCCACTTT. Protein product: CASSLAGGTLNNSPLHF.

Ten or more counts support this clonotype. The chain links TRBV6-5 to TRBJ1-1, with a tentative D call TRBD1 (5 bases). This CDR3 spans 14 amino acids. Trimming took 1 base from V and 1 from J, leaving 7 bases between them. From germline, CDR1 is MNHEY and CDR2 SVGAGI. This CDR3 reads CASSYYGGNTEAFF. The CDR3 bases are TGTGCCAGCAGTTACTATGGGGGGAACACTGAAGCTTTCTTT.

In this sample, this clonotype turned up many times. V and J are TRBV20-1 and TRBJ1-1; D perhaps matches TRBD1 (6 bases). With 3 bases removed from V and 1 base from J, the gap between germline ends came to 15 bases. Germline V gives CDR1 DFQATT, CDR2 SNEGSKA (reference sequence). CDR3 length: 15 amino acids. DNA of the CDR3: TGCAGTGCTAGGGATAAGACAGGAAAGAACACTGAAGCTTTCTTT. Protein product: CSARDKTGKNTEAFF.

Ten or more counts support this clonotype. The rearrangement uses TRBV21-1 and TRBJ1-5; no DNA check was done on the table's D call, TRBD1. TRBV21-1 is listed as a pseudogene. The CDR3 contains 19 residues. CDR3 coding DNA: TGTGCCAGCAGCTCCCCGCCTACAGGAGAAAATTTCGGTAATCAGCCCCAGCATTTT. Protein: CASSSPPTGENFGNQPQHF.

This clonotype showed up many times. The rearrangement uses TRBV12-3 or TRBV12-4 and TRBJ1-1; 10 bases match TRBD1. J gave up 1 base and V 5 bases, and 13 bases lay outside the gene matches. The CDR3 totals 18 residues. CDR3 protein: CASSPGTGAFGGNTEAFF. The CDR3, as DNA: TGTGCCAGCAGTCCCGGGACAGGGGCATTCGGAGGGAACACTGAAGCTTTCTTT.